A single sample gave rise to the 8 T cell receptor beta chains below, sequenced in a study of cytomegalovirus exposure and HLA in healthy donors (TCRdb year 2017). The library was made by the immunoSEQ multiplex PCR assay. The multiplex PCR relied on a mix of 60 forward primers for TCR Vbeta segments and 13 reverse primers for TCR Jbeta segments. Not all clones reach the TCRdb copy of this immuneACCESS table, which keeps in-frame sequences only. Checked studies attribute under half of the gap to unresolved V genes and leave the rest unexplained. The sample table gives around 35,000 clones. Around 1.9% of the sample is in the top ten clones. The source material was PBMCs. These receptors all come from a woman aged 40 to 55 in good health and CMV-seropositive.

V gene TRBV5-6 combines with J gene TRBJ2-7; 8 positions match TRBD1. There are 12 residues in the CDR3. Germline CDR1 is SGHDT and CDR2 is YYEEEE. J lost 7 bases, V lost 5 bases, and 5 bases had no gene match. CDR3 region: CASSSTGGEQYF. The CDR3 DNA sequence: TGTGCCAGCAGTAGTACAGGGGGAGAGCAGTACTTC.

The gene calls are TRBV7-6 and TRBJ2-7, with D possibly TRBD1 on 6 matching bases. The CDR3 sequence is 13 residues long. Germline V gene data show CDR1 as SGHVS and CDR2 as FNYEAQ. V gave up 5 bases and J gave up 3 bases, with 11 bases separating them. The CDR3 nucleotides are TGTGCCAGCAGCATGGACAGAGACTACGAGCAGTACTTC. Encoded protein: CASSMDRDYEQYF.

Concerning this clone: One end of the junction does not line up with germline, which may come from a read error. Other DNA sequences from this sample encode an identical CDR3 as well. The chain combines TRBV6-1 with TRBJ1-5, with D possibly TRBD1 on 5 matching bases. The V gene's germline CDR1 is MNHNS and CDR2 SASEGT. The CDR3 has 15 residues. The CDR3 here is CASSEAGGSYQPQHF. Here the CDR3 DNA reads TGTGCCAGTAGTGAAGCGGGGGGGAGTTATCAGCCCCAGCATTTT.

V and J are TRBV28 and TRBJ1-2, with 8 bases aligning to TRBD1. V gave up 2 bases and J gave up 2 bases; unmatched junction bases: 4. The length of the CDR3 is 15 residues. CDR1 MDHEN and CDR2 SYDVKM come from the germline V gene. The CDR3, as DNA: TGTGCCAGCAGTTTAGGGGGACAGGCGAACTATGGCTACACCTTC. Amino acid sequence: CASSLGGQANYGYTF.

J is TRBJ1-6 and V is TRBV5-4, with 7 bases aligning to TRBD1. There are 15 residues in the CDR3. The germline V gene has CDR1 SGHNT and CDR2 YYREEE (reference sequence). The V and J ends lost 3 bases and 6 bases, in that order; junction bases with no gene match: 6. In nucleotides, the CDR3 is TGTGCCAGCAGCTGGGGACAGTGGAGTAATTCACCCCTCCACTTT. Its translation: CASSWGQWSNSPLHF.

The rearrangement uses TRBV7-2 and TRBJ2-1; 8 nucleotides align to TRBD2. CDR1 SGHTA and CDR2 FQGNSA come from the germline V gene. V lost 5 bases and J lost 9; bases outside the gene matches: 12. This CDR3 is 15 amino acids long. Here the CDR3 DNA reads TGTGCCAGCAGCCACGACTGGCGGGGGGTCGGTGAGCAGTTCTTC. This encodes CASSHDWRGVGEQFF.

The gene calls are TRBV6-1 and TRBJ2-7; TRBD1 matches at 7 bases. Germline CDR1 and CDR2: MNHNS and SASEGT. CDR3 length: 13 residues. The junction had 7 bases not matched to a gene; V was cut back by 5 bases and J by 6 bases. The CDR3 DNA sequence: TGTGCCAGCAGTTTTAAACAGGGGATCGAGCAGTACTTC. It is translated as CASSFKQGIEQYF.

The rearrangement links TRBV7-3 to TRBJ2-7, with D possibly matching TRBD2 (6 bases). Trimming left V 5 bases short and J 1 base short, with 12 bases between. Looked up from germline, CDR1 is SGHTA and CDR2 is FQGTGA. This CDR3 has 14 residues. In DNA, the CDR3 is TGTGCCAGCAGCCGAACGGGAGCTTCCTACGAGCAGTACTTC. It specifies CASSRTGASYEQYF.